A single sample gave rise to the 16 T cell receptor beta chains below, sequenced in a study of cytomegalovirus exposure and HLA in healthy donors. Sequencing was performed with immunoSEQ multiplex PCR; in TCRdb, only in-frame clones are kept and a portion is missing. In the table there are some 320,000 clones, roughly nine tenths of which are singletons. Sequencing used PBMCs. The receptor source for this set is a woman in her 30s in good health and CMV-seropositive.

The rearrangement links TRBV29-1 to TRBJ1-3; unclear D gene. Germline values: CDR1 SQVTM, CDR2 ANQGSEA. The CDR3 covers 15 residues. V lost 6 bases and J lost 0, with 15 bases in between. CDR3 in DNA: TGCAGCGTGGCAGGTTCCAGGAACTCTGGAAACACCATATATTTT. This gives the protein CSVAGSRNSGNTIYF.

The chain has TRBV30 and TRBJ1-4; D remains unclear. Trimming cost V 4 bases and J 8 bases, with 14 bases left between them. The CDR3 spans 13 residues. Germline CDR1 GTSNPN, CDR2 SVGIG (reference sequence). DNA for the CDR3: TGTGCCTGGAAAGAACTCTTCAGGGAAAAACTGTTTTTT. Translating gives CAWKELFREKLFF. The whole variable domain, remainder taken from reference TRBV30 and TRBJ1-4, is SQTIHQWPATLVQPVGSPLSLECTVEGTSNPNLYWYRQAAGRGLQLLFYSVGIGQISSEVPQNLSASRPQDRQFILSSKKLLLSDSGFYLCAWKELFREKLFFGSGTQLSVL.

Written as DNA, the CDR3 is TGTGCCAGCAGTGACAAGACTCGACGGGGTGAAAAACTGTTTTTT. This translates into CASSDKTRRGEKLFF. V and J are TRBV27 and TRBJ1-4; D gene unclear. Germline CDR1 reads MNHEY; CDR2 reads SMNVEV (reference sequence). Deletions cut 5 bases from V and 7 bases from J, with 17 bases between. This CDR3 contains 15 residues.

This clone was seen only a few times. The chain links TRBV15 to TRBJ2-7; D is perhaps TRBD1 (6 bases). The germline V gene has CDR1 LNHNV and CDR2 YYDKDF (reference sequence). Trimming removed 1 base from V and 3 bases from J, with 13 bases in between. This CDR3 spans 15 amino acids. The CDR3, as DNA: TGTGCCACCAGCAGAGTTGGGGGCGCGGGCTACGAGCAGTACTTC. It codes for CATSRVGGAGYEQYF.

The chain joins TRBV2 to TRBJ2-3; TRBD2 matches at 12 bases. V lost 6 bases to trimming and J lost 2 bases; unmatched junction nucleotides: 6. From germline, CDR1 is SNHLY and CDR2 FYNNEI. The CDR3 has 16 amino acids. This CDR3 is CASRKTSGSVTDTQYF. The CDR3 DNA reads as TGTGCCAGCAGGAAGACTAGCGGGAGTGTCACAGATACGCAGTATTTT.

The chain recombines TRBV5-1 with TRBJ2-5; 13 positions match TRBD2. The CDR3 length is 16 residues. Germline CDR1 reads SGHRS; CDR2 reads YFSETQ. The trim removed 5 bases at V and 1 base at J, leaving 5 bases unmatched. The CDR3 nucleotides are TGCGCCAGCAGTTCGGGACTAGCGGGGCTCCAAGAGACCCAGTACTTC. Translated: CASSSGLAGLQETQYF.

The chain employs TRBV19 and TRBJ1-2, with TRBD1 matching over 7 bases. V lost 7 bases to trimming and J lost 8 bases; unmatched junction nucleotides: 7. This CDR3 is built from 12 residues. Per the germline V gene, CDR1 is LNHDA and CDR2 is SQIVND (reference sequence). DNA of the CDR3: TGTGCCAGTACGCAGGGGGAATGGGGCTACACCTTC. Protein sequence: CASTQGEWGYTF.

V and J are TRBV9 and TRBJ1-3, with TRBD1 identical over 7 bases. V lost 3 bases, J lost 4 bases, and 10 bases stayed unmatched. CDR1 and CDR2 from the germline V gene are SGDLS and YYNGEE. The CDR3 consists of 16 residues. For the CDR3, the DNA is TGTGCCAGCAGCGCCGGGGGCAGGGGGTCAGGAAACACCATATATTTT. It codes for CASSAGGRGSGNTIYF.

The chain carries TRBV7-3 and TRBJ2-1; 8 bases line up with TRBD2. Per germline, CDR1 SGHTA and CDR2 FQGTGA. The ends lost 2 bases at V and 7 bases at J; junction bases unmatched: 7. CDR3 length: 15 residues. The CDR3 here is CASSLQLAEGNEQFF. CDR3 nucleotides: TGTGCCAGCAGCTTACAACTAGCGGAGGGGAATGAGCAGTTCTTC.

The genes are TRBV11-2 and TRBJ2-7; D might be TRBD1 or TRBD2, each matching 6 bases. The CDR3 has 14 amino acids. Trimming cost V 6 bases and J 2 bases, with 14 bases left between them. Germline loops: CDR1 SGHAT, CDR2 FQNNGV. The CDR3 is CASSWGAGAYEQYF. The CDR3 DNA reads TGTGCCAGCAGTTGGGGGGCAGGAGCCTACGAGCAGTACTTC.

The genes are TRBV28 and TRBJ2-7, with 8 nucleotides matching TRBD1. Germline CDR1 reads MDHEN; CDR2 reads SYDVKM. V was pared by 6 bases and J by 6 bases, with 7 bases of the junction left unmatched. This CDR3 is 13 amino acids long. Here the CDR3 DNA reads TGTGCCAGCAGCCCAGACAGGGGACCCGAGCAGTACTTC. Translating gives CASSPDRGPEQYF.

V is TRBV27 and J is TRBJ2-7, with TRBD2 as a possible D gene (7 bases). V lost 2 bases to trimming and J lost 4 bases, with 15 bases between them. The CDR3 contains 15 residues. The germline CDR1 and CDR2 sequences are MNHEY and SMNVEV (reference sequence). The CDR3 DNA is TGTGCCAGCAGTTTAAGGGGGGACTACCTGTACGAGCAGTACTTC. Protein sequence: CASSLRGDYLYEQYF.

This clone showed up just a few times. The chain employs TRBV5-1 and TRBJ1-2, with 10 bases that match TRBD1. The CDR3 sequence is 14 residues long. The germline V gene has CDR1 SGHRS and CDR2 YFSETQ. V lost 4 bases and J lost 6; bases outside the gene matches: 6. This CDR3 is CASSRGQGGDGYTF. The CDR3 region has the DNA TGCGCCAGCAGCAGAGGACAGGGGGGTGATGGCTACACCTTC.

The chain combines TRBV5-6 with TRBJ2-5, with D tentatively TRBD1 (6 bases). Germline V lookup: CDR1 SGHDT, CDR2 YYEEEE. V was clipped by 2 bases and J by 5 bases, with 16 bases between them. CDR3 size: 15 residues. As DNA, the CDR3 is TGTGCCAGCAGCTTCTGGGCAAAGGGGGAGGAGACCCAGTACTTC. Protein sequence: CASSFWAKGEETQYF.

The chain is built from TRBV7-8 and TRBJ2-1, with TRBD2 matching over 7 bases. This CDR3 has 16 amino acids. Germline trimming cut 0 bases from V and 7 bases from J; bases unmatched to any gene: 9. From germline, CDR1 is SGHVS and CDR2 FQNEAQ. Written as DNA, the CDR3 is TGTGCCAGCAGCTTAGCGGGCGGGAGAGGTCGGAATGAGCAGTTCTTC. Its translation is CASSLAGGRGRNEQFF.

The chain links TRBV6-5 to TRBJ2-2; the D gene is possibly TRBD2 (6 bases). Between the trimmed V and J ends, which lost 0 bases and 6 bases, there was a span of 14 bases. Germline V gives CDR1 MNHEY, CDR2 SVGAGI. The CDR3 extends over 16 amino acids. The DNA for the CDR3 is TGTGCCAGCAGTTACTCGACCGGGGGAGAGGCCGGGGAGCTGTTTTTT. Protein sequence: CASSYSTGGEAGELFF.